Listed below are T cell receptor beta chains from one sample, sequenced in a study of cytomegalovirus exposure and HLA in healthy donors. Profiled with immunoSEQ multiplex PCR; TCRdb holds only in-frame clones, not every one. The sample consists of 150,000 to 200,000 clones, about three quarters of them appearing once. Source material: PBMCs. These receptors came from a man between 18 and 29 years old in good health and CMV-seropositive. Both conserved end residues are part of each CDR3. The size entry is marked missing in some rows and otherwise reads once, few, many or a size class.

NA TRBV4-1 CASSRTDGGTGASGANVLTF
NA TRBV30 CAWIPGGFQETQYF
NA TRBV5-1 CASSWPILGTGGARSNQPQHF
NA TRBV5-1 CASSSPIAGGRVEDTQYF
NA TRBV6-1 CASSEGTREKLFF
NA TRBV11-2 CASSRSIQETQYF
NA TRBV28 CASSLRTGNRGNQPQHF
NA TRBV4-1 CASSRLTSGSADTQYF
medium-sized TRBV27 CASSFGQGGSDTQYF
NA TRBV6-5 CASSSGDLAKNIQYF
NA TRBV2 CASSESRVGGSDTQYF
NA TRBV2 CAIPRGNTGELFF
NA TRBV19 CASSTQGFNTEAFF
NA TRBV7-9 CASSSSTGGGGETQYF
once TRBV6-4 CASSEYRWTEAFF
once TRBV5-1 CASSYGQAGTEAFF
once TRBV19 CAALRGGVNTEAFF
few TRBV9 CASSVAGRGRGTDTQYF
NA TRBV28 CASSPGTLVDYSNQPQHF
NA TRBV27 CASSSLAGGDNEQFF
few TRBV6-1 CASSVGLLAFF
NA TRBV6-1 CASTELRGTREKLFF
once TRBV29-1 CSVEAGQGDTEAFF
NA TRBV28 CASRGTGALYGYTF
NA TRBV6-1 CASSEQGLAGTQETQYF
few TRBV6-6 CASSYSPSGGSNTQYF
few TRBV30 CAWNLPGTEAFF
NA TRBV29-1 CSVKGAGEAFF
NA TRBV5-5 CASSPEEVETQYF
NA TRBV28 CASRGSGAYNEQFF
few TRBV13 CASSSRGGTNEKLFF
NA TRBV7-8 CASSFFQQGSHQPQHF
NA TRBV5-1 CASSADNGQAYNEQFF
NA TRBV9 CASSVDGTPDQPQHF
NA TRBV30 CAWSVRRGGNEQFF
few TRBV6-5 CASSSRPGQGRNF
few TRBV5-4 CASSFNRDRGISSGNTIYF
NA TRBV7-2 CASSLGSSGINEQFF
NA TRBV10-2 CASSAQLPVLTF
NA TRBV5-6 CASSLNYGYTF